This T cell receptor beta chain stems from a study of blood T cell repertoires in COVID-19. Study context: Whether acute or convalescent, the COVID-19 samples came from the United States, Italy and Spain. T cells, B-cell-depleted T cells, or PBMCs provided the cDNA or gDNA that served as material.

Germline V gives CDR1 LGHDT, CDR2 YNNKEL (reference sequence). This CDR3 is built from 16 residues. The ends lost 1 base at V and 5 bases at J; junction bases unmatched: 8. The table came from immunoSEQ multiplex PCR; TCRdb's copy has only in-frame clones and leaves some out. The table shows a few hundred thousand clones, with 75% to 90% occurring only once. The receptor comes from a human donor in a cohort sampled during active COVID-19. The sequenced material came from peripheral blood. The chain carries TRBV3-1 (or the pseudogene TRBV3-2) and TRBJ2-5; 9 bases align to TRBD2. The CDR3 region has the DNA TGTGCCAGCAGCCAAGCAACCAGCGGGAGGTCCGAGACCCAGTACTTC. Its translation is CASSQATSGRSETQYF.